This T cell receptor (beta chain) stems from a study of regulatory T cells in long-lasting Graves disease. Sample time point: newly diagnosed GD, antithyroid drugs for less than 3 months. After RNA was extracted from PBMCs, the TCR library was made from it. This clonotype was detected ten times or more. Germline V lookup: CDR1 GTSNPN, CDR2 SVGIG (reference sequence). The CDR3 contains 13 residues. The junction had 6 bases not matched to a gene; V was cut back by 3 bases and J by 6 bases. TCR beta libraries were built with iRepertoire HTBI primers and Arm-PCR of CDR3 regions. A single record per CDR3 protein comes from TCRdb applying MiXCR to the multiplex PCR reads. The table includes roughly 530,000 distinct CDR3 sequences, 15% to 20% detected once. The same sample was also studied in work on T cells in Graves' hyperthyroidism and ophthalmopathy.

This receptor was identified in a woman aged 35 to 60 with Graves disease. The sequencing here drew on peripheral blood mononuclear cells (PBMCs), taken at new diagnosis, from a patient treated with antithyroid drugs. The chain uses TRBV30 and TRBJ2-3; 7 positions agree with TRBD1. For the CDR3, the DNA is TGTGCCTGGAGGAGGACAGGACGGGATACGCAGTATTTT. Protein sequence: CAWRRTGRDTQYF.